The 31 T cell receptor beta chains reported below all come from one sample, sequenced in a study of blood T cell repertoires in COVID-19. Here immunoSEQ multiplex PCR was the method, and the copy in TCRdb shows in-frame clones only, minus some. This table holds fewer than 100,000 clones, around 83% found once. The sample consisted of peripheral blood. All receptors derive from a human donor in a cohort sampled during active COVID-19.

V usage is TRBV6-5 and J usage is TRBJ1-4; the match to TRBD1 covers 8 bases. There are 16 residues in the CDR3. Germline CDR1 reads MNHEY; CDR2 reads SVGAGI. V lost 1 base to trimming and J lost 6 bases; unmatched junction nucleotides: 7. CDR3 in DNA: TGTGCCAGCAGTTACTGGGGGGAACAGGGGGATGAAAAACTGTTTTTT. As protein: CASSYWGEQGDEKLFF.

The chain joins TRBV7-8 to TRBJ2-5; 7 bases align to TRBD2. V lost 6 bases, J lost 1 base, and 14 bases stayed unmatched. There are 17 residues in the CDR3. Per germline, CDR1 SGHVS and CDR2 FQNEAQ. CDR3 nucleotides: TGTGCCAGCAGGACCAAGGGACGGGGGGTCCTCCAAGAGACCCAGTACTTC. Its translation is CASRTKGRGVLQETQYF. The full variable domain, completed using reference TRBV7-8 and TRBJ2-5, is GAGVSQSPRYKVAKRGQDVALRCDPISGHVSLFWYQQALGQGPEFLTYFQNEAQLDKSGLPSDRFFAERPEGSVSTLKIQRTQQEDSAVYLCASRTKGRGVLQETQYFGPGTRLLVL.

The chain carries TRBV20-1 and TRBJ2-3; D remains ambiguous. CDR3 length: 13 residues. Trimming stripped 3 bases from V and 0 bases from J, with 7 bases between. The germline V gene has CDR1 DFQATT and CDR2 SNEGSKA (reference sequence). CDR3 in DNA: TGCAGTGCTAGTCTAATTAGCACAGATACGCAGTATTTT. Encoded protein: CSASLISTDTQYF.

The chain employs TRBV4-1 and TRBJ2-7; TRBD2 agrees at 7 bases. The germline V gene has CDR1 MGHRA and CDR2 YSYEKL. The CDR3 runs 16 residues. The ends lost 0 bases at V and 3 bases at J; junction bases unmatched: 8. The CDR3 DNA reads TGCGCCAGCAGCCAAGAAGGACTAGTGAGTAACTACGAGCAGTACTTC. This translates into CASSQEGLVSNYEQYF.

This chain links TRBV5-5 with TRBJ1-3; no clear D. Germline values: CDR1 SGHKS, CDR2 YYEKEE (reference sequence). Trimming pared 1 base from V and 7 bases from J, leaving 15 bases between. The CDR3 totals 15 residues. The CDR3 reads CASSLNSGHGNTIYF. CDR3 in DNA: TGTGCCAGCAGCTTGAACTCAGGCCATGGGAACACCATATATTTT.

The chain has TRBV10-3 and TRBJ2-7; 14 nucleotides agree with TRBD2. Unmatched junction bases numbered 7, after V lost 7 bases and J lost 5 bases. From germline, CDR1 is ENHRY and CDR2 SYGVKD. This CDR3 contains 15 residues. The DNA for the CDR3 is TGTGCCATCAATCCGACTAGCGGGGGGGCCCACGAGCAGTACTTC. Translating gives CAINPTSGGAHEQYF.

This chain joins TRBV18 and TRBJ2-3, with 8 bases aligning to TRBD1. The CDR3 has 16 amino acids. Germline CDR1 KGHSH, CDR2 LQKENI. Trimming removed 3 bases from V and 3 bases from J; junction bases left unmatched: 8. CDR3 nucleotide sequence: TGTGCCAGCTCACCGCGGACAGGGCGCACGACAGATACGCAGTATTTT. Its protein is CASSPRTGRTTDTQYF.

The rearrangement links TRBV12-5 to TRBJ1-1; unclear D gene. Germline V gene sequence: CDR1 LGHNT, CDR2 FRNRAP. The length of the CDR3 is 13 residues. V lost 4 bases and J lost 0, with 6 bases in between. CDR3 sequence: CASGSSLNTEAFF. The DNA for the CDR3 is TGTGCTAGTGGTTCTTCGTTGAACACTGAAGCTTTCTTT.

V and J are TRBV5-8 and TRBJ2-1; D is unclear. Looked up from germline, CDR1 is SGHTS and CDR2 is YDEGEE. This CDR3 has 15 amino acids. The V and J ends lost 1 base and 0 bases respectively, with 8 bases between them. The CDR3 here is CASSLSGFSYNEQFF. The CDR3 coding sequence is TGTGCCAGCAGCTTGTCCGGTTTCTCCTACAATGAGCAGTTCTTC.

The sample holds a few counts of this clone. The chain couples TRBV3-1 (or the pseudogene TRBV3-2) to TRBJ1-2; D gene ambiguous. V dropped 4 bases and J dropped 3 bases, with 9 bases sitting between them. Germline CDR1 and CDR2: LGHDT and YNNKEL (reference sequence). This CDR3 comprises 13 residues. CDR3 coding DNA: TGTGCCAGCAGCCGCCGGGTAGACTATGGCTACACCTTC. It encodes CASSRRVDYGYTF.

The rearrangement links TRBV27 to TRBJ2-5, with D perhaps matching TRBD2 (7 bases). Germline CDR1 is MNHEY and CDR2 is SMNVEV (reference sequence). Trimming shortened V by 4 bases and J by 3 bases, and 15 bases separated the two germline ends. The CDR3 sequence is 15 residues long. For the CDR3, the DNA is TGTGCCAGCAGTTCCCCCGAGGGGGGGGAAGAGACCCAGTACTTC. It codes for CASSSPEGGEETQYF.

CDR3 amino acids: CASSPRLAGELIQYNEQFF. CDR3 DNA sequence: TGTGCCAGCAGCCCTAGACTAGCGGGGGAATTGATTCAATACAATGAGCAGTTCTTC. V is TRBV9 and J is TRBJ2-1; 12 bases are shared with TRBD2. The CDR3 is made up of 19 amino acids. V gave up 4 bases and J gave up 4 bases; unmatched junction bases: 15. Per the germline V gene, CDR1 is SGDLS and CDR2 is YYNGEE.

The chain recombines TRBV6-1 with TRBJ2-7, with TRBD2 identical over 9 bases. After removal of 2 bases from V and 2 bases from J, the junction contained 19 bases not matched to a gene. This CDR3 is built from 20 residues. Per the germline V gene, CDR1 is MNHNS and CDR2 is SASEGT. The chain's CDR3 is CASSERVGSGGPPKPYEQYF. CDR3 sequence (DNA): TGTGCCAGCAGTGAACGGGTTGGTAGCGGGGGTCCTCCTAAGCCCTACGAGCAGTACTTC.

This clone was counted once. This chain links TRBV5-1 with TRBJ2-5; the match to TRBD2 covers 8 bases. CDR1 is SGHRS and CDR2 is YFSETQ in the germline V gene. The CDR3 consists of 14 residues. V was pared by 3 bases and J by 5 bases, with 6 bases of the junction left unmatched. CDR3 DNA sequence: TGCGCCAGCAGCTCCCTCGGGGGGGGCGAGACCCAGTACTTC. Translating it yields CASSSLGGGETQYF. Full variable domain (rest looked up from reference TRBV5-1 and TRBJ2-5): KAGVTQTPRYLIKTRGQQVTLSCSPISGHRSVSWYQQTPGQGLQFLFEYFSETQRNKGNFPGRFSGRQFSNSRSEMNVSTLELGDSALYLCASSSLGGGETQYFGPGTRLLVL.

This chain connects TRBV19 to TRBJ1-2, with a tentative D call TRBD1 (5 bases). The CDR3 contains 13 residues. The germline V gene encodes CDR1 LNHDA and CDR2 SQIVND (reference sequence). Trimming left V 3 bases short and J 2 bases short, with 7 bases between. The CDR3 DNA reads TGTGCCAGTAGTATTGGGGCAAACTATGGCTACACCTTC. Its translation: CASSIGANYGYTF.

The table lists this clone with a count of one. This chain connects TRBV6-5 to TRBJ1-1, with no clear D. CDR1 MNHEY and CDR2 SVGAGI come from the germline V gene. The V end was cut by 10 bases, the J end by 8 bases, with 20 bases between. This CDR3 spans 13 amino acids. In nucleotides, the CDR3 is TGTGCCACCTCCTTCACCCGGGGAGGGGAAGCTTTCTTT. As protein: CATSFTRGGEAFF.

The J gene is TRBJ2-3, the V gene TRBV19; no clear D gene. CDR1 is LNHDA, CDR2 SQIVND, per germline (reference sequence). V was shortened by 6 bases and J by 3 bases, with 13 bases between the two germline ends. The length of the CDR3 is 14 residues. The CDR3 nucleotides read TGTGCCAGTAGCCCTCCCGCGTTAACAGATACGCAGTATTTT. Its translation: CASSPPALTDTQYF.

The V and J genes are TRBV2 and TRBJ1-1, with 7 bases matching TRBD1. Germline values: CDR1 SNHLY, CDR2 FYNNEI. The CDR3 length is 14 residues. J lost 1 base, V lost 6 bases, and 5 bases had no gene match. The CDR3 DNA sequence: TGTGCCAGCAGCGGACAGGTCCGGAACACTGAAGCTTTCTTT. Residues: CASSGQVRNTEAFF.

The V gene is TRBV2, the J gene TRBJ2-1, with TRBD2 matching 7 bases. CDR3 length equals 12 residues. Germline V gives CDR1 SNHLY, CDR2 FYNNEI. V was pared by 6 bases and J by 9 bases, with 5 bases of the junction left unmatched. CDR3 protein: CASSRLAVEQFF. The CDR3, as DNA: TGTGCCAGCAGCCGACTAGCAGTTGAGCAGTTCTTC.

The genes are TRBV7-7 and TRBJ1-4, with D perhaps TRBD1 (5 bases). This CDR3 spans 15 amino acids. Trimming cost V 5 bases and J 0 bases, with 10 bases left between them. CDR1 SSHAT and CDR2 FNYEAQ come from the germline V gene (reference sequence). The CDR3 region has the DNA TGTGCCAGCAGCCGGGGGGGTGCAACTAATGAAAAACTGTTTTTT. This sequence encodes CASSRGGATNEKLFF. The whole variable domain, filled in from reference TRBV7-7 and TRBJ1-4, reads GAGVSQSPRYKVTKRGQDVTLRCDPISSHATLYWYQQALGQGPEFLTYFNYEAQPDKSGLPSDRFSAERPEGSISTLTIQRTEQRDSAMYRCASSRGGATNEKLFFGSGTQLSVL.

The chain is built from TRBV9 and TRBJ2-5, with TRBD1 matching over 9 bases. The V gene's germline CDR1 is SGDLS and CDR2 YYNGEE. This CDR3 has 14 amino acids. V shed 3 bases, J shed 5 bases, and the junction held 5 bases outside the gene matches. This CDR3 reads CASSATGGYETQYF. DNA of the CDR3: TGTGCCAGCAGCGCCACAGGGGGCTATGAGACCCAGTACTTC.

The chain has TRBV5-6 and TRBJ2-7; 11 bases line up with TRBD1. V shed 3 bases, J shed 4 bases, and the junction held 9 bases outside the gene matches. The CDR3 covers 16 residues. Germline CDR1 is SGHDT and CDR2 is YYEEEE. The CDR3 loop reads CASSWSRDRGKYEQYF. DNA of the CDR3: TGTGCCAGCAGCTGGTCCCGGGACAGGGGGAAGTACGAGCAGTACTTC.

The chain carries TRBV19 and TRBJ1-5; the match to TRBD1 covers 7 bases. The germline CDR1 and CDR2 sequences are LNHDA and SQIVND (reference sequence). J lost 0 bases, V lost 5 bases, and 7 bases had no gene match. The CDR3 is made up of 16 amino acids. The CDR3 region has the DNA TGTGCCAGTAGTCCTCAGACAGGGTATAGCAATCAGCCCCAGCATTTT. Its protein is CASSPQTGYSNQPQHF.

The CDR3 coding sequence is TGCGCCAGCAGCTGGGGGACTAGCGATGGTGAGACCCAGTACTTC. Translating it yields CASSWGTSDGETQYF. The rearrangement uses TRBV5-1 and TRBJ2-5; 10 bases match TRBD2. Germline V CDR1 and CDR2: SGHRS, YFSETQ. Trimming removed 3 bases from V and 5 bases from J; junction bases left unmatched: 7. This CDR3 comprises 15 residues. Full variable domain (remainder filled in from reference TRBV5-1 and TRBJ2-5): KAGVTQTPRYLIKTRGQQVTLSCSPISGHRSVSWYQQTPGQGLQFLFEYFSETQRNKGNFPGRFSGRQFSNSRSEMNVSTLELGDSALYLCASSWGTSDGETQYFGPGTRLLVL.

The chain recombines TRBV6-5 with TRBJ2-1, with TRBD1 matching over 7 bases. J was trimmed by 4 bases and V by 4 bases; bases with no gene match: 4. Germline values: CDR1 MNHEY, CDR2 SVGAGI. CDR3 length: 14 residues. CDR3 bases: TGTGCCAGCAGTTCCTCGGGACAGTACAATGAGCAGTTCTTC. Translation: CASSSSGQYNEQFF.

The V call is TRBV6-5, the J call TRBJ2-3; tentative D call: TRBD1 (5 bases). The germline gives CDR1 MNHEY, CDR2 SVGAGI. Trimming cost V 0 bases and J 5 bases, with 9 bases left between them. CDR3 length: 14 amino acids. The CDR3 here is CASSYSRGRDTQYF. The CDR3 DNA sequence: TGTGCCAGCAGTTACTCAAGGGGAAGAGATACGCAGTATTTT.

This clone was recorded a few times. The V call is TRBV7-9, the J call TRBJ1-1; D gene unclear. There are 12 residues in the CDR3. CDR1 SEHNR and CDR2 FQNEAQ come from the germline V gene (reference sequence). Trimming removed 3 bases from V and 11 bases from J, with 13 bases in between. CDR3 sequence: CASSLTGVDAFF. The DNA for the CDR3 is TGTGCCAGCAGCTTGACCGGAGTTGATGCTTTCTTT.

The rearrangement joins TRBV7-3 to TRBJ2-3, with 8 bases identical to TRBD2. Germline V CDR1 and CDR2: SGHTA, FQGTGA. The CDR3 consists of 17 residues. V lost 5 bases, J lost 1 base, and 11 bases stayed unmatched. The CDR3 DNA is TGTGCCAGCAGCCTTCTAGGTCGAGCGGGGGGCACAGATACGCAGTATTTT. Translating gives CASSLLGRAGGTDTQYF.

The chain joins TRBV5-1 to TRBJ2-3, with no clear D. The germline V and J ends were trimmed by 1 base and 10 bases, with 10 bases remaining between them. Germline V gives CDR1 SGHRS, CDR2 YFSETQ. The CDR3 covers 12 residues. The CDR3 region is CASSLRSKAQYF. CDR3 in DNA: TGCGCCAGCAGCTTGAGGAGTAAAGCGCAGTATTTT.

The chain uses TRBV7-8 and TRBJ2-1, with TRBD2 identical over 13 bases. From germline, CDR1 is SGHVS and CDR2 FQNEAQ. CDR3 length: 16 residues. J gave up 10 bases and V 1 base, and 7 bases lay outside the gene matches. Written as DNA, the CDR3 is TGTGCCAGCAGCTTAGTTACTAGCGGGGGGGCAAGGGAGCAGTTCTTC. It specifies CASSLVTSGGAREQFF. Variable domain in full (rest from reference TRBV7-8 and TRBJ2-1): GAGVSQSPRYKVAKRGQDVALRCDPISGHVSLFWYQQALGQGPEFLTYFQNEAQLDKSGLPSDRFFAERPEGSVSTLKIQRTQQEDSAVYLCASSLVTSGGAREQFFGPGTRLTVL.

The chain links TRBV27 to TRBJ1-2; no firm D call. The CDR3 is made up of 17 amino acids. The V gene lost 2 bases and the J gene lost 4 bases, with 20 bases spanning the gap. Germline loops: CDR1 MNHEY, CDR2 SMNVEV (reference sequence). The CDR3 nucleotides read TGTGCCAGCAGTTTACTATACCGTTCGGGAGGGCTCTATGGCTACACCTTC. Residues: CASSLLYRSGGLYGYTF.